These 23 T cell receptor beta chains originate from one sample sequenced in a study of CD8 T cells in ankylosing spondylitis (dated by TCRdb to the late 2010s). The paper's findings and limits, for the study overall: Blood from ankylosing spondylitis patients appeared to be characterized by a TCR beta motif made up of fewer than ten highly homologous amino acid variants.

The library was produced with 5' RACE. TCRdb lists the instrument as Illumina HiSeq 2500. The public reads were reprocessed in TCRdb via fastp at Q25 and MiXCR, keeping in-frame beta chains. All rows with the same CDR3 protein become a single entry with the most common DNA and genes. For this sample the table gives hundreds of thousands of distinct CDR3 sequences, of which about 11% were detected only once. The ten biggest clones cover approximately 0.5% of the sample. Antigen specificity for these receptors is unknown. Sequencing was done on a sample of blood, either unsorted or a sorted T cell fraction (not recorded which). Source of these receptors: a male donor with ankylosing spondylitis.

This chain uses TRBV20-1 with TRBJ1-4; TRBD1 matches at 8 bases. The V gene's germline CDR1 is DFQATT and CDR2 SNEGSKA (reference sequence). J gave up 4 bases and V 6 bases, and 10 bases lay outside the gene matches. The CDR3 covers 15 residues. CDR3 in DNA: TGCAGTGCCTACCGAGGACAGGGAATTAATGAAAAACTGTTTTTT. Encoded protein: CSAYRGQGINEKLFF.

There are a few counts of this clonotype. CDR3 in amino acids: CSARRGAGYEQYF. CDR3 DNA sequence: TGCAGTGCTCGACGGGGGGCCGGCTACGAGCAGTACTTC. This sequence joins TRBV20-1 and TRBJ2-7; D might be TRBD2 (7 bases). V gave up 5 bases and J gave up 3 bases, with 14 bases separating them. CDR3 length: 13 amino acids. Germline V lookup: CDR1 DFQATT, CDR2 SNEGSKA (reference sequence).

The chain is built from TRBV4-3 and TRBJ2-1, with D possibly TRBD2 on 6 matching bases. The germline V gene has CDR1 LGHNA and CDR2 YSLEER. Trimming stripped 0 bases from V and 4 bases from J, with 10 bases between. The CDR3 loop spans 15 amino acids. CDR3 loop: CASSQELAEYNEQFF. Here the CDR3 DNA reads TGCGCCAGCAGCCAAGAATTAGCGGAGTACAATGAGCAGTTCTTC.

The chain has TRBV6-2 or TRBV6-3 and TRBJ2-1; D is uncertain. The CDR3 consists of 14 residues. Deletions cut 8 bases from V and 5 bases from J, with 16 bases between. Germline values: CDR1 MNHEY, CDR2 SVGEGT. CDR3 bases: TGTGCCAGCGCGGAGTGGGTCCAAAACAATGAGCAGTTCTTC. Residues: CASAEWVQNNEQFF.

The V gene is TRBV5-1, the J gene TRBJ2-5; 16 positions agree with TRBD2. The CDR3 contains 18 residues. The V segment lost 3 bases and the J segment 4 bases; nucleotides outside the gene matches: 9. Germline V lookup: CDR1 SGHRS, CDR2 YFSETQ. CDR3 sequence: CASSYGTSGGAGRETQYF. CDR3 in DNA: TGCGCCAGCAGCTACGGGACTAGCGGGGGGGCCGGCCGAGAGACCCAGTACTTC.

This clonotype occurred many times. The CDR3 DNA is TGCGCCAGCAGCTTGCAGGCAGGGGTCTCCTACAATGAGCAGTTCTTC. This sequence encodes CASSLQAGVSYNEQFF. The chain couples TRBV5-1 to TRBJ2-1, with a possible D match to TRBD1 (6 bases). The CDR3 is 16 amino acids. From germline, CDR1 is SGHRS and CDR2 YFSETQ. Between the trimmed V and J ends, which lost 1 base and 0 bases, there was a span of 11 bases.

This clonotype was counted only a few times. The chain couples TRBV20-1 to TRBJ2-5; 9 nucleotides line up with TRBD2. The CDR3 loop spans 14 amino acids. Germline V CDR1 and CDR2: DFQATT, SNEGSKA (reference sequence). V lost 6 bases and J lost 5; bases outside the gene matches: 10. The CDR3, as DNA: TGCAGTGCCCTGAGGACTAGCGACGGGGAGACCCAGTACTTC. Encoded protein: CSALRTSDGETQYF.

This clonotype has only a few counts. J is TRBJ2-4 and V is TRBV5-1; TRBD1 might be the D (6 bases). Germline V CDR1 and CDR2: SGHRS, YFSETQ. V was clipped by 6 bases and J by 8 bases, with 18 bases between them. CDR3 size: 14 residues. The CDR3 protein is CASKAGTYVDIQYF. CDR3 nucleotide sequence: TGCGCCAGCAAAGCCGGGACATATGTAGACATTCAGTACTTC.

This clonotype was seen more than once but under ten times. The chain combines TRBV29-1 with TRBJ2-6, with 7 bases lining up with TRBD2. V shed 1 base and J 7 bases; nucleotides not matched to a gene: 4. CDR3 length equals 14 residues. Germline assignment: CDR1 SQVTM and CDR2 ANQGSEA. The CDR3 loop reads CSVEGGGKANVLTF. In DNA, the CDR3 is TGCAGCGTTGAAGGCGGGGGAAAAGCCAACGTCCTGACTTTC. Together with reference TRBV29-1 and TRBJ2-6, the CDR3 gives the full variable domain: SAVISQKPSRDICQRGTSLTIQCQVDSQVTMMFWYRQQPGQSLTLIATANQGSEATYESGFVIDKFPISRPNLTFSTLTVSNMSPEDSSIYLCSVEGGGKANVLTFGAGSRLTVL.

V gene TRBV19 combines with J gene TRBJ1-2; D gene ambiguous. The CDR3 has 16 residues. V dropped 6 bases and J dropped 1 base, with 18 bases sitting between them. Germline assignment: CDR1 LNHDA and CDR2 SQIVND (reference sequence). The CDR3 nucleotides are TGTGCCAGTAGCCGCGGATGGGGTGCCAATAACTATGGCTACACCTTC. This encodes CASSRGWGANNYGYTF.

The genes are TRBV20-1 and TRBJ1-6; no clear D gene. With 2 bases removed from V and 14 bases from J, the gap between germline ends came to 7 bases. Looked up from germline, CDR1 is DFQATT and CDR2 is SNEGSKA (reference sequence). The CDR3 is 10 amino acids. The CDR3 spells CSARRSALHF. As DNA, the CDR3 is TGCAGTGCTAGAAGGTCGGCCCTCCACTTT.

The J gene is TRBJ2-3, the V gene TRBV11-3, with D maybe TRBD1 (5 bases). Germline V lookup: CDR1 SGHNT, CDR2 YENEEA. The CDR3 loop spans 13 amino acids. V lost 5 bases to trimming and J lost 11 bases, with 17 bases between them. The CDR3, as DNA: TGTGCCAGCAGCGGGGCTAGATCGAGCGAGCAGTATTTT. Its translation: CASSGARSSEQYF.

V gene TRBV20-1 combines with J gene TRBJ1-6; the D gene is possibly TRBD1 (5 bases). The CDR3 extends over 14 amino acids. Germline V gives CDR1 DFQATT, CDR2 SNEGSKA (reference sequence). The V end lost 5 bases, the J end lost 6 bases, and 14 bases lay between the germline ends. CDR3 DNA sequence: TGCAGTGCTGGGTTCGGACACCCTAATTCACCCCTCCACTTT. Its protein is CSAGFGHPNSPLHF.

This rearrangement joins TRBV20-1 to TRBJ1-1; D may be TRBD1 (5 bases). V lost 6 bases, J lost 7 bases, and 18 bases lay in between. Germline CDR1 and CDR2: DFQATT and SNEGSKA (reference sequence). CDR3 length equals 13 residues. CDR3 residues: CSAVIERGFEAFF. CDR3 in DNA: TGCAGTGCAGTGATTGAAAGGGGTTTTGAAGCTTTCTTT.

This clonotype was seen repeatedly, ten times or more. The chain combines TRBV20-1 with TRBJ2-4; D unclear. Germline CDR1 DFQATT, CDR2 SNEGSKA (reference sequence). Trimming cost V 5 bases and J 12 bases, with 14 bases left between them. This CDR3 has 11 residues. The CDR3 nucleotides read TGCAGTGCTGAGACTCCCTCCGGTCAGTACTTC. Encoded protein: CSAETPSGQYF.

This clonotype was counted only a few times. The V and J genes are TRBV5-1 and TRBJ1-1, with TRBD1 matching 7 bases. CDR3 length: 14 residues. Germline loops: CDR1 SGHRS, CDR2 YFSETQ. V lost 1 base to trimming and J lost 6 bases; unmatched junction nucleotides: 6. The DNA for the CDR3 is TGCGCCAGCAGCTTGAGGGGGCATGAGGCTGAAGCTTTCTTT. Protein product: CASSLRGHEAEAFF.

This clonotype was recorded at least ten times. V gene TRBV6-1 combines with J gene TRBJ2-7; 7 nucleotides align to TRBD1. The V segment lost 5 bases and the J segment 0 bases; nucleotides outside the gene matches: 4. Germline assignment: CDR1 MNHNS and CDR2 SASEGT. The CDR3 spans 14 residues. CDR3 loop: CASSKTGSSYEQYF. The CDR3 DNA sequence: TGTGCCAGCAGTAAGACAGGGAGCTCCTACGAGCAGTACTTC.

J is TRBJ2-1 and V is TRBV20-1; 13 bases line up with TRBD2. The CDR3 loop spans 13 amino acids. Germline V gene sequence: CDR1 DFQATT, CDR2 SNEGSKA (reference sequence). In nucleotides, the CDR3 is TGCGGGACTAGCGGGATTGGATACAATGAGCAGTTCTTC. This gives the protein CGTSGIGYNEQFF.

This clonotype has more than one count but fewer than ten. The chain has TRBV2 and TRBJ2-5; either TRBD1 or TRBD2 may supply D (5 bases each). The V and J ends lost 4 bases and 4 bases respectively, with 10 bases between them. The CDR3 extends over 13 amino acids. Germline assignment: CDR1 SNHLY and CDR2 FYNNEI. The CDR3 spells CASSVGTGETQYF. CDR3 DNA: TGTGCCAGCAGTGTCGGGACGGGAGAGACCCAGTACTTC. The full variable domain, in which reference TRBV2 and TRBJ2-5 provide the parts outside the CDR3, is EPEVTQTPSHQVTQMGQEVILRCVPISNHLYFYWYRQILGQKVEFLVSFYNNEISEKSEIFDDQFSVERPDGSNFTLKIRSTKLEDSAMYFCASSVGTGETQYFGPGTRLLVL.

V and J are TRBV7-2 and TRBJ2-5; no definite D call. With 5 bases removed from V and 4 bases from J, the gap between germline ends came to 11 bases. Germline loops: CDR1 SGHTA, CDR2 FQGNSA. This CDR3 has 13 amino acids. This CDR3 reads CASSHGRGETQYF. The CDR3 region has the DNA TGTGCCAGCAGCCACGGGCGCGGAGAGACCCAGTACTTC. The entire variable domain, with the rest obtained from reference TRBV7-2 and TRBJ2-5, is as follows: GAGVSQSPSNKVTEKGKDVELRCDPISGHTALYWYRQSLGQGLEFLIYFQGNSAPDKSGLPSDRFSAERTGGSVSTLTIQRTQQEDSAVYLCASSHGRGETQYFGPGTRLLVL.

This clonotype was seen ten or more times. For the CDR3, the DNA is TGTGCCAGCAGCGACACAGGTCACGAGCAGTACTTC. It translates to CASSDTGHEQYF. The V gene is TRBV6-6, the J gene TRBJ2-7, with a possible D match to TRBD1 (5 bases). Germline V gives CDR1 MNHNY, CDR2 SVGAGI (reference sequence). The CDR3 is 12 amino acids. V lost 6 bases and J lost 5, with 11 bases in between.

Only a few counts were recorded for this clonotype. This chain uses TRBV6-1 with TRBJ2-5; D remains unclear. Germline CDR1 MNHNS, CDR2 SASEGT. The germline V and J ends were trimmed by 6 bases and 7 bases, with 18 bases remaining between them. The CDR3 has 14 residues. The CDR3 is CASRLKLEGATQYF. In DNA, the CDR3 is TGTGCCAGCAGGCTGAAATTGGAAGGTGCGACCCAGTACTTC.

This sequence joins TRBV20-1 and TRBJ2-5; 10 bases match TRBD1. Germline V gene sequence: CDR1 DFQATT, CDR2 SNEGSKA (reference sequence). The trim removed 5 bases at V and 1 base at J, leaving 4 bases unmatched. The CDR3 is 14 residues long. The CDR3 DNA sequence: TGCAGTGCTGACAGGGGGCCCTTCCAAGAGACCCAGTACTTC. Translating it yields CSADRGPFQETQYF.